Below, 4 T cell receptor beta chains from the same sample are listed, as sequenced in a study of PD-1 blockade in classical Hodgkin lymphoma. Sequencing used immunoSEQ multiplex PCR; TCRdb keeps in-frame clones, though not all of them. The data contain approximately 22,000 clones, 70% to 80% of them singletons. Time point: cycle 4 day 1 (C4D1), after six to seven weeks of nivolumab. Each of the patients experienced relapse following autologous stem cell transplantation, and their brentuximab vedotin exposure differed. Using magnetic negative selection, the CD4+ T cells were separated out of thawed PBMCs. Here the sequenced sample was CD4+ T cells from blood, taken before the fourth cycle of nivolumab. The source is a human donor with classical Hodgkin lymphoma.

V is TRBV6-1 and J is TRBJ1-5; 7 bases align to TRBD1. CDR1 is MNHNS and CDR2 is SASEGT in the germline V gene. With V trimmed by 6 bases and J by 5 bases, 4 bases remained unmatched. The CDR3 spans 13 residues. CDR3 sequence: CASRGTVYQPQHF. Written as DNA, the CDR3 is TGTGCCAGCAGAGGGACAGTATATCAGCCCCAGCATTTT.

The rearrangement links TRBV5-1 to TRBJ1-6, with no clear D. This CDR3 has 15 amino acids. The germline V and J ends were trimmed by 0 bases and 7 bases, with 11 bases remaining between them. Germline CDR1 reads SGHRS; CDR2 reads YFSETQ. This chain's CDR3 is CASSLGWEGNSPLHF. The CDR3, as DNA: TGCGCCAGCAGCTTGGGGTGGGAAGGGAATTCACCCCTCCACTTT.

The chain links TRBV5-1 to TRBJ2-5; D gene ambiguous. V was trimmed by 2 bases and J by 5 bases, leaving 13 bases between them. Germline V gene sequence: CDR1 SGHRS, CDR2 YFSETQ. The CDR3 is 14 residues long. This CDR3 reads CASSFGRLAETQYF. The CDR3 DNA sequence: TGCGCCAGCAGCTTCGGGCGCCTTGCGGAGACCCAGTACTTC. Full variable domain (remainder filled in from reference TRBV5-1 and TRBJ2-5): KAGVTQTPRYLIKTRGQQVTLSCSPISGHRSVSWYQQTPGQGLQFLFEYFSETQRNKGNFPGRFSGRQFSNSRSEMNVSTLELGDSALYLCASSFGRLAETQYFGPGTRLLVL.

The chain couples TRBV5-1 to TRBJ1-2, with 7 bases lining up with TRBD1. The CDR3 is 14 amino acids. The J segment lost 4 bases and the V segment lost 0 bases, leaving 3 bases of the junction unmatched. CDR1 and CDR2 (germline): SGHRS, YFSETQ. DNA of the CDR3: TGCGCCAGCAGCTTGGACAGGGGAGGCTATGGCTACACCTTC. Translation gives CASSLDRGGYGYTF. The entire variable domain, with the rest obtained from reference TRBV5-1 and TRBJ1-2, is as follows: KAGVTQTPRYLIKTRGQQVTLSCSPISGHRSVSWYQQTPGQGLQFLFEYFSETQRNKGNFPGRFSGRQFSNSRSEMNVSTLELGDSALYLCASSLDRGGYGYTFGSGTRLTVV.